This T cell receptor (beta chain) was recovered during a study of blood T cell repertoires in COVID-19. Overall study: T cells, B-cell-depleted T cells, or PBMCs provided the cDNA or gDNA that served as material.

Germline assignment: CDR1 SGDLS and CDR2 YYNGEE. V lost 0 bases, J lost 1 base, and 11 bases lay in between. This CDR3 has 15 residues. Here immunoSEQ multiplex PCR was the method, and the copy in TCRdb shows in-frame clones only, minus some. This repertoire shows approximately 200,000 clones, 86% found once; its top ten account for around 4%. V gene TRBV9 combines with J gene TRBJ2-7; the D gene is possibly TRBD1 (5 bases). Sequenced input: PBMCs or T cells enriched from blood (not recorded which). The sequence came from a woman under 40 who had been exposed to COVID-19. As DNA, the CDR3 is TGTGCCAGCAGCGTAGAAGGGGCCCCATCCTACGAGCAGTACTTC. It yields the protein CASSVEGAPSYEQYF.